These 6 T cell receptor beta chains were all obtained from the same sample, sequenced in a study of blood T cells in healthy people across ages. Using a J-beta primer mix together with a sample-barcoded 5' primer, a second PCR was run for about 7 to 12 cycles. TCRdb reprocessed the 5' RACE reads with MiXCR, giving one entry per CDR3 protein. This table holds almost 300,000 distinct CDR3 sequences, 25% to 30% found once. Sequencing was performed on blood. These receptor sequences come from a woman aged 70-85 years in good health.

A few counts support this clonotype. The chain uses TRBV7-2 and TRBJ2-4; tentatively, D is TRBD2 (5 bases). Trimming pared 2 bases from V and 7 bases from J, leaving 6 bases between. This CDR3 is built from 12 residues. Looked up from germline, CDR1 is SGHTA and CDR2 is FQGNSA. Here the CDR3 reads CASSLKRNIQYF. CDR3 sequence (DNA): TGTGCCAGCAGCTTAAAGCGGAACATTCAGTACTTC.

This chain's CDR3 is CATSAGTVTQETQYF. The CDR3 region has the DNA TGTGCCACCAGTGCCGGGACAGTGACACAAGAGACCCAGTACTTC. The chain couples TRBV24-1 to TRBJ2-5, with TRBD1 matching 7 bases. CDR1 KGHDR and CDR2 SFDVKD come from the germline V gene. The V gene end was trimmed by 5 bases and the J gene end by 2 bases; junction bases not matched to a gene: 7. CDR3 length: 15 residues.

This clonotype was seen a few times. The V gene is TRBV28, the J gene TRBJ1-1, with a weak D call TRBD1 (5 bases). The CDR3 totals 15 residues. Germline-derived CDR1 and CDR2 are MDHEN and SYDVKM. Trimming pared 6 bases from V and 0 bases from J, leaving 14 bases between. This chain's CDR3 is CASRSGGGMNTEAFF. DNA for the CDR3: TGTGCCAGCAGGTCCGGGGGTGGCATGAACACTGAAGCTTTCTTT.

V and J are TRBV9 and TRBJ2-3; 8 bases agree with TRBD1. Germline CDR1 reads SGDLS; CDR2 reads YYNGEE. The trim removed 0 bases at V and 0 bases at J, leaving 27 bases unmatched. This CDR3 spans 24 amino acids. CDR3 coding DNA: TGTGCCAGCAGCGTAGCCCCCGGGTCGTCTCCGGAGCCCTCAGGACAGGGCAGCACAGATACGCAGTATTTT. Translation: CASSVAPGSSPEPSGQGSTDTQYF.

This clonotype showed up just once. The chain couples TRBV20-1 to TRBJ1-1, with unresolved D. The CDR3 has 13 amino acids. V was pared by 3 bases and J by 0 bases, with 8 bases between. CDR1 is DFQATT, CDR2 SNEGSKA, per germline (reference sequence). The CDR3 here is CSASGGLNTEAFF. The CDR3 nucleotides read TGCAGTGCTAGTGGCGGTTTGAACACTGAAGCTTTCTTT.

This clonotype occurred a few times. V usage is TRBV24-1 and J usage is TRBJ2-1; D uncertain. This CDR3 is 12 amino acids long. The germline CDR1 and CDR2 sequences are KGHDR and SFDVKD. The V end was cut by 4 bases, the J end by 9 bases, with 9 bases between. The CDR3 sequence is CATSDRPSEQFF. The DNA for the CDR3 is TGTGCCACCAGTGACCGACCCAGTGAGCAGTTCTTC.